This record covers a single T cell receptor (beta chain). Its target is not known. The data belong to a study of PD-1 blockade in classical Hodgkin lymphoma. Assay: immunoSEQ multiplex PCR; the TCRdb copy retains only in-frame clones and omits some. The table shows 55,000 to 80,000 clones, with about 91% occurring only once. Notes on the study in general: Exclusion covered patients beginning nivolumab under 1 year post-ASCT. A significant rise in TCR diversity was seen by C4D1 for CD4+ cells but not for CD8+ cells. Prior to therapy, complete responders displayed diversity much like that of newly diagnosed patients.

V lost 0 bases and J 2 bases, leaving 9 bases between the germline ends. The length of the CDR3 is 15 residues. Germline V gene lookup returns CDR1 SGHRS and CDR2 YFSETQ. Autologous stem cell transplantation was followed by relapse in every patient, and brentuximab vedotin exposure varied. The starting material was peripheral blood mononuclear cells (PBMCs), obtained at baseline. The rearrangement uses TRBV5-1 and TRBJ2-1; possible D gene TRBD2, 5 bases. The receptor's source is a human donor with classical Hodgkin lymphoma. The CDR3 spells CASSLAGSPYNEQFF. CDR3 bases: TGCGCCAGCAGCTTGGCTGGGAGTCCCTACAATGAGCAGTTCTTC.